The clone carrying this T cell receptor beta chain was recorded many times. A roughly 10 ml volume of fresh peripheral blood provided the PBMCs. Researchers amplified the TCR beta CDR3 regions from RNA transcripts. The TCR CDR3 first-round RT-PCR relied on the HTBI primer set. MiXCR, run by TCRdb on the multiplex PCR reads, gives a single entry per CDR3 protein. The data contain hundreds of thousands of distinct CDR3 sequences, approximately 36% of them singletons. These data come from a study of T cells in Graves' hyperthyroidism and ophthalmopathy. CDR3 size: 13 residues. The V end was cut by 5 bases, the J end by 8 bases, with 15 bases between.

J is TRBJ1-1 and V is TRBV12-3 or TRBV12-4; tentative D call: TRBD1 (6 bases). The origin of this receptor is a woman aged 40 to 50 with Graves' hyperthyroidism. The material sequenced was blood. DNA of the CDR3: TGTGCCAGCAGTATCGGGCAGGGGTCAGAAGCTTTCTTT. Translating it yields CASSIGQGSEAFF.